This TCR beta chain was recorded in a study of cytomegalovirus exposure and HLA in healthy donors. As for the study in general: Earlier work reported 117 million unique TCR beta sequences from about 179 million T cells.

Donors had nominal health at sampling but likely had unrecorded immune exposures. Germline loops: CDR1 MNHEY, CDR2 SVGAGI. The CDR3 length is 13 residues. Trimming took 5 bases from V and 0 from J, leaving 7 bases between them. About this clone: What it binds is unknown.

Researchers ran the PCR with 60 Vbeta and 13 Jbeta primers. Produced via immunoSEQ multiplex PCR; TCRdb's table is partial and in-frame only. The data hold 150,000 or so clones, with roughly 80% observed a single time. General study results and limits: The classifier was said to identify cytomegalovirus status with high specificity and sensitivity.

The rearrangement links TRBV6-5 to TRBJ1-1; the D is unclear. The sequenced material came from PBMCs. The sequence was obtained from a man aged 18-30 years in good health and CMV-seropositive. The CDR3 nucleotides read TGTGCCAGCAGTGCGAGTATGAACACTGAAGCTTTCTTT. Translating gives CASSASMNTEAFF.